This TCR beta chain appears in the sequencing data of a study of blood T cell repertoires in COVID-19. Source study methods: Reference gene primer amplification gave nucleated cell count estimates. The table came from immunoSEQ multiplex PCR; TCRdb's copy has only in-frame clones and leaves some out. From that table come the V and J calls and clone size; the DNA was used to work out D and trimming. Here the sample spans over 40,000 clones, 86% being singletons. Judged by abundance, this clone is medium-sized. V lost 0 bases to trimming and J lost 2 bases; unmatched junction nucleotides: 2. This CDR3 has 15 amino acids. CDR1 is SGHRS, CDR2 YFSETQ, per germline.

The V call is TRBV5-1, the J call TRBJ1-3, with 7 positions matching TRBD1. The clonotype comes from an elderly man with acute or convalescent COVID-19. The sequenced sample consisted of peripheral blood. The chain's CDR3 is CASSLGDSAGNTIYF. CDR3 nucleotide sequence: TGCGCCAGCAGCTTGGGGGACAGTGCTGGAAACACCATATATTTT.